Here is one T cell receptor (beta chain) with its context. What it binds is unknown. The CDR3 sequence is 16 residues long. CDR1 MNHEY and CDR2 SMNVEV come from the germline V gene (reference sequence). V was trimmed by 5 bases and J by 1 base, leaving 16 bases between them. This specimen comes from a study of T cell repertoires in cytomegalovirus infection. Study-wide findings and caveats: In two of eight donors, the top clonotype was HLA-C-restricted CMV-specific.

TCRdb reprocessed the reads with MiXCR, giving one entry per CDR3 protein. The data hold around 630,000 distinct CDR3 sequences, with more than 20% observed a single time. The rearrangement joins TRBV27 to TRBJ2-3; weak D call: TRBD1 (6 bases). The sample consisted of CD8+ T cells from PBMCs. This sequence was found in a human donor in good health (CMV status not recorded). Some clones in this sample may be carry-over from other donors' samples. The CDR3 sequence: CASSLVVGTRTDTQYF. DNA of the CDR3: TGTGCCAGCAGTCTAGTGGTGGGGACACGCACAGATACGCAGTATTTT.